In its sample, the clone carrying this T cell receptor beta chain was seen a few times. These data come from a study of blood T cell repertoires in COVID-19. Study as a whole: Sources were T cells, B-cell-depleted T cells, or PBMCs; the material itself was cDNA or gDNA.

Recruits, aged roughly 18 to 89 years, lived in some 25 US areas. Researchers sorted participants into cohorts using their self-reported clinical history. This CDR3 spans 14 amino acids. The V gene end was trimmed by 6 bases and the J gene end by 4 bases; junction bases not matched to a gene: 7. CDR1 and CDR2 (germline): MNHEY, SVGAGI. Authors' data handling: Amplified reference gene primers provided the basis for estimating nucleated cell counts. Here immunoSEQ multiplex PCR was the method, and the copy in TCRdb shows in-frame clones only, minus some. Clonal size and the V and J genes are those of that table, whereas D and trimming came from the DNA. The sample lists about 400,000 clones, 88% occurring once.

The rearrangement links TRBV6-5 to TRBJ1-1; TRBD1 matches at 8 bases. Sequenced material: PBMCs or T cells enriched from blood (not recorded which). The clonotype was recovered from a woman aged 40 to 50 with acute COVID-19. The CDR3 bases are TGTGCCAGCAGATTGACAGGGGTGAGCACTGAAGCTTTCTTT. This encodes CASRLTGVSTEAFF.